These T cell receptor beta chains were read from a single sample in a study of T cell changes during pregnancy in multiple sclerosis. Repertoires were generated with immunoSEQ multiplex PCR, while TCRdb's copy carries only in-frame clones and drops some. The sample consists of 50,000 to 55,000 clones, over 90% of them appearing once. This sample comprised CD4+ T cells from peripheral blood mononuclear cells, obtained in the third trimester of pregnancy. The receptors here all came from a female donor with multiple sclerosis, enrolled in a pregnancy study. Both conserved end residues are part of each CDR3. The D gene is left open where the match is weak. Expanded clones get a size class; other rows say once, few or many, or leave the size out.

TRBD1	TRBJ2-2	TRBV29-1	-	TGCAGCGTTGACCCAGGGGGGAACACCGGGGAGCTGTTTTTT	CSVDPGGNTGELFF
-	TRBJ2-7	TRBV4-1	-	TGCGCCAGCAGCCAACGACAGGCGGACTACGAGCAGTACTTC	CASSQRQADYEQYF
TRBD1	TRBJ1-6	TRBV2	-	TGTGCCAGCAGGGTAGACAGGGCTTCACCCCTCCACTTT	CASRVDRASPLHF
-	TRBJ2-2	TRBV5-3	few	TGTGCCAGAAGCACCGGGGGGCTGGGCGGGGAGCTGTTTTTT	CARSTGGLGGELFF
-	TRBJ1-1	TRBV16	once	TGTGCCAGCAGCCGCCCGGGGTCAGGGGCTGAAGCTTTCTTT	CASSRPGSGAEAFF
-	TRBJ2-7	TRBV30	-	TGTGCCTGGAGTCAGGGTCCCTACGAGCAGTACTTC	CAWSQGPYEQYF
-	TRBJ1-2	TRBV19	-	TGTGCCAGTAGTCCCAGGACAGAATCTTATGGCTACACCTTC	CASSPRTESYGYTF
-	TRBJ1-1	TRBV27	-	TGTGCCAGCAGTACCCGGACAGAGAGTGAAGCTTTCTTT	CASSTRTESEAFF
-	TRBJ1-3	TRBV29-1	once	TGCAGCGCCGTACCCCTCCGGCAGGGCATCTCTGGAAACACCATATATTTT	CSAVPLRQGISGNTIYF
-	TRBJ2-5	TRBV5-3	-	TGTGCCAGAAGCGGCCCGGCGGAGGAGACCCAGTACTTC	CARSGPAEETQYF
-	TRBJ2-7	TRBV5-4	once	TGTGCCAGCAGCTTGGACGTAGTCTACGAGCAGTACTTC	CASSLDVVYEQYF
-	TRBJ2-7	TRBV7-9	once	TGTGCCAGCAGCCTAGGGGACGGCCGGGGGGAGCAGTACTTC	CASSLGDGRGEQYF
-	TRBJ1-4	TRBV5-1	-	TGCGCCAGCAGGTCCTCGGTGAGCTCCAATGAAAAACTGTTTTTT	CASRSSVSSNEKLFF
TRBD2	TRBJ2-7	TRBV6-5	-	TGTGCCAGCAGTACCCTAGGGACTAGGGCCTACGAGCAGTACTTC	CASSTLGTRAYEQYF
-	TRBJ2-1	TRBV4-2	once	TGTGCCAGCAGCCAAGGCGCCCCCTGGATTAGCGACTTCGATGAGCAGTTCTTC	CASSQGAPWISDFDEQFF
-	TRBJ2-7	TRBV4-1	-	TGCGCCAGCAGCCTACAACAGGGATCCCCCTACGAGCAGTACTTC	CASSLQQGSPYEQYF
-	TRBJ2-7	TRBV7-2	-	TGTGCCAGCACCCCGCGGGGGCCCTACGAGCAGTACTTC	CASTPRGPYEQYF
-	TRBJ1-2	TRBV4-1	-	TGCGCCAGCAGCCAAGCCACAGGTATTGGGAACTATGGCTACACCTTC	CASSQATGIGNYGYTF
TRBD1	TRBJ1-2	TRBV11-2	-	TGTGCCAGCAGCTTAGTGGGACAGGGGGCTTGGGGCTATGGCTACACCTTC	CASSLVGQGAWGYGYTF
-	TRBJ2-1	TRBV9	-	TGTGCCAGCAGCGGCGGGACCCTTGGGGACAATGAGCAGTTCTTC	CASSGGTLGDNEQFF
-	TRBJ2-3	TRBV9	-	TGTGCCAGCAGCCCAGAGGTCTCCACAGATACGCAGTATTTT	CASSPEVSTDTQYF
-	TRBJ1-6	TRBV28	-	TGTGCCACCGGCGGCTTACCCCTCCACTTT	CATGGLPLHF
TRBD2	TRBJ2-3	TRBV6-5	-	TGTGCCAGCAGGAGACGACTAGCGGGGCCAGATACGCAGTATTTT	CASRRRLAGPDTQYF
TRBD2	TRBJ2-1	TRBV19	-	TGTGCCAGTAGTATTGGGACTAGCGGGAGCTCCTACAATGAGCAGTTCTTC	CASSIGTSGSSYNEQFF
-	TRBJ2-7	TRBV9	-	TGTGCCAGCAGCGTAGGGGTTAGCTCGGGGTACGAGCAGTACTTC	CASSVGVSSGYEQYF
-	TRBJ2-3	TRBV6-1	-	TGTGCCAGCAGTGAATCAGCAGATACGCAGTATTTT	CASSESADTQYF
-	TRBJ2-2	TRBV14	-	TGTGCCAGCAGCCAAGCCCCCTCGGGCGGGGAGCTGTTTTTT	CASSQAPSGGELFF
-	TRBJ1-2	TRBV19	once	TGTGCCAGTAGTATAGGCCCTGAGGAGTCCTATGGCTACACCTTC	CASSIGPEESYGYTF
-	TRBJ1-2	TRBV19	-	TGTGCCAGTAGTATCGGGAGGGGGGCTAACTATGGCTACACCTTC	CASSIGRGANYGYTF
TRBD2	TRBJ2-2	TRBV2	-	TGTGCCAGCAGGAGGGAGAGACTAGCGGACACCGGGGAGCTGTTTTTT	CASRRERLADTGELFF
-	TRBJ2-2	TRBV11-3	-	TGTGCCAGCAGCTTACCCATGAGCGGGGAGCTGTTTTTT	CASSLPMSGELFF
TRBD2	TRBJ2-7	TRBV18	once	TGTGCCAGCTCACCGTCTGCGCGGGGGGCCTCCTACGAGCAGTACTTC	CASSPSARGASYEQYF
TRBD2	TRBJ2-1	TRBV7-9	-	TGTGCCAGCAGCTCGCATCCTAGCGGGGGGAACAATGAGCAGTTCTTC	CASSSHPSGGNNEQFF
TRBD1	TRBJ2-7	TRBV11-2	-	TGTGCCAGCAGGAGACCCGGGACAGGGGCCTACGAGCAGTACTTC	CASRRPGTGAYEQYF
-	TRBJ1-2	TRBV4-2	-	TGTGCCAGCAGCCAAGAGGCAGCTAACTATGGCTACACCTTC	CASSQEAANYGYTF
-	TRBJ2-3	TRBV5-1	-	TGCGCCAGCAGCTTGAGCGCCCTCACAGATACGCAGTATTTT	CASSLSALTDTQYF
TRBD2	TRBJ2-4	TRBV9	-	TGTGCCAGCAGCGTAGGGCTAGCGGGGGTTGCCGCCAAAAACATTCAGTACTTC	CASSVGLAGVAAKNIQYF
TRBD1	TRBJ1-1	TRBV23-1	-	TGCGCCAGCAGTCAAGGGGACAGACAGAACACTGAAGCTTTCTTT	CASSQGDRQNTEAFF
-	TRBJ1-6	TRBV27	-	TGTGCCAGCAGTTTTAGGGGGAATAATTCACCCCTCCACTTT	CASSFRGNNSPLHF
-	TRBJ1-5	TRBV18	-	TGTGCCAGCTCCCCCGCGCTTGAGGAGCCCCAGCATTTT	CASSPALEEPQHF
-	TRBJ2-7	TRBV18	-	TGTGCCAGCTCACCGGGTCTCAGGGCCGAGGACGAGCAGTACTTC	CASSPGLRAEDEQYF
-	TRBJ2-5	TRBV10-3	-	TGTGCCATCAGGGGCTTCCAAGAGACCCAGTACTTC	CAIRGFQETQYF
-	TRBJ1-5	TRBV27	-	TGTGCCAGCAGTTTCCGGCAGGGTGGCAATCAGCCCCAGCATTTT	CASSFRQGGNQPQHF
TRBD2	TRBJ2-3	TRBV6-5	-	TGTGCCAGCAGTTACGGGACTAGACAGTATTTT	CASSYGTRQYF
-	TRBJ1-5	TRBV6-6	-	TGTGCCAGCAGTTACCCGGGGAATCAGCCCCAGCATTTT	CASSYPGNQPQHF
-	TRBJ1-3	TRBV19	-	TGTGCCAGTAGTTCCTCGCCGACAGGCCGTCCGGGAAACACCATATATTTT	CASSSSPTGRPGNTIYF
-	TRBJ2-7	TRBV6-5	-	TGTGCCAGCAGTTACTCGGGTGGTCAGCGACAGCAGTACTTC	CASSYSGGQRQQYF
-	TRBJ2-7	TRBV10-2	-	TGCGCCAGCAGGGGGGGTTGGGGAGATTCCTACGAGCAGTACTTC	CASRGGWGDSYEQYF
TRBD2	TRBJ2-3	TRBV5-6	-	TGTGCCAGCAGCGGTAGCGGGGTCAACACAGATACGCAGTATTTT	CASSGSGVNTDTQYF
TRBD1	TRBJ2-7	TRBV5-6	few	TGTGCCAGCAGTCCCGGGACAGGGGGCCTTGTCTCCTACGAGCAGTACTTC	CASSPGTGGLVSYEQYF
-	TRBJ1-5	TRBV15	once	TGTGCCACCAGCAGAGATTTGCGAGGCAATCAGCCCCAGCATTTT	CATSRDLRGNQPQHF